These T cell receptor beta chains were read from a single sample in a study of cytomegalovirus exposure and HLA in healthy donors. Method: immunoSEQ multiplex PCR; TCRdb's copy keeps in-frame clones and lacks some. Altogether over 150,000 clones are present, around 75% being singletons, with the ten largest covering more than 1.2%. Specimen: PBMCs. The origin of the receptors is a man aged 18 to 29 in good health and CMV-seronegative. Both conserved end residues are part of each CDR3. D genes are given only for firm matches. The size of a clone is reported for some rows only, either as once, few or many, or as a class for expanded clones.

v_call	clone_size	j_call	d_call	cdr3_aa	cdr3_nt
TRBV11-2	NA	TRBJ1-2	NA	CASSQRQNRRDGYTF	TGTGCCAGCAGCCAGAGACAGAACCGCCGGGATGGCTACACCTTC
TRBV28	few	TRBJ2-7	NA	CASSLGTPYEQYF	TGTGCCAGCAGTTTGGGCACCCCTTACGAGCAGTACTTC
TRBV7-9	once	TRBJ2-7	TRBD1	CSSSSGTGIYEQYF	TGTTCCAGCAGCTCCGGGACAGGGATCTACGAGCAGTACTTC
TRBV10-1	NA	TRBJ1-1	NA	CASSESRGAGTEAFF	TGCGCCAGCAGTGAGTCCCGGGGGGCTGGCACTGAAGCTTTCTTT
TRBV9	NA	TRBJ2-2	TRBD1	CASTRQGAAGTGELFF	TGTGCCAGCACCCGACAGGGGGCGGCGGGAACCGGGGAGCTGTTTTTT
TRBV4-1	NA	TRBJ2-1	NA	CASSLPGLATSNEQFF	TGCGCCAGCAGCCTCCCGGGACTCGCGACCTCCAATGAGCAGTTCTTC
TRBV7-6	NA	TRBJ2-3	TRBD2	CASSLGEGPSGKTDTQYF	TGTGCCAGCAGCTTAGGGGAGGGGCCTAGCGGGAAAACAGATACGCAGTATTTT
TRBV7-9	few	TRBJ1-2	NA	CASRGRRGRYGYTF	TGTGCCAGCAGGGGCCGGAGGGGTCGGTATGGCTACACCTTC
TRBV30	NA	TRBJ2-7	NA	CAWKGYSYEQYF	TGTGCCTGGAAGGGGTACTCCTACGAGCAGTACTTC
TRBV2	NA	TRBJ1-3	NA	CASSQGQMENTIYF	TGTGCCAGCAGCCAGGGGCAAATGGAAAACACCATATATTTT
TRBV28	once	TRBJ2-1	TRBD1	CASSPSGQVHEQFF	TGTGCCAGCAGTCCATCAGGACAGGTCCATGAGCAGTTCTTC
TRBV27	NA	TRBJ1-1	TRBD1	CASRPTGGRTEAFF	TGTGCCAGCAGACCCACAGGGGGCCGGACTGAAGCTTTCTTT
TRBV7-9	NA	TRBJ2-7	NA	CASSSRDKNYEQYF	TGTGCCAGCAGCTCACGGGACAAGAACTACGAGCAGTACTTC
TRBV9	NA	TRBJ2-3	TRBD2	CASSGHSGSGTDTQYF	TGTGCCAGCAGCGGCCATAGCGGGAGTGGCACAGATACGCAGTATTTT
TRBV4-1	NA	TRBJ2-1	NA	CASSQGQSYNEQFF	TGCGCCAGCAGCCAGGGCCAGAGTTACAATGAGCAGTTCTTC
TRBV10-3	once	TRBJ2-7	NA	CAISESKGPGVSEQYF	TGTGCCATCAGTGAGTCGAAGGGCCCGGGGGTGTCCGAGCAGTACTTC
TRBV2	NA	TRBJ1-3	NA	CASRANRAENTIYF	TGTGCCAGCAGGGCAAACAGGGCTGAAAACACCATATATTTT
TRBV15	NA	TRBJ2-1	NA	CATSDERGLRDSWPEQFF	TGTGCCACCAGCGACGAACGGGGGTTGCGGGACTCATGGCCTGAGCAGTTCTTC
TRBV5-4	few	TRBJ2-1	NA	CASSLAPWSSSYNEQFF	TGTGCCAGCAGCTTGGCTCCCTGGAGTAGCTCCTACAATGAGCAGTTCTTC
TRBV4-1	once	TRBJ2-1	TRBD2	CASSQSAAGLAGDNEQFF	TGCGCCAGCAGCCAATCCGCCGCGGGACTAGCGGGAGACAATGAGCAGTTCTTC
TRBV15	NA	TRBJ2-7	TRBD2	CAPPGGRRAPLRECYEQYF	TGTGCCCCCCCGGGAGGGAGGCGAGCCCCATTACGGGAGTGCTACGAGCAGTACTTC
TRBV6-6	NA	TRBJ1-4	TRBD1	CASSQGQFNEKLFF	TGTGCCAGCAGCCAGGGACAGTTTAATGAAAAACTGTTTTTT
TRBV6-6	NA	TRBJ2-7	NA	CASSLQYPAYEQYF	TGTGCCAGCAGCTTACAATATCCAGCCTACGAGCAGTACTTC
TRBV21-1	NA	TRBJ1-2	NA	CASSKGGTGIYGYTF	TGTGCCAGCAGCAAAGGGGGGACAGGGATCTATGGCTACACCTTC
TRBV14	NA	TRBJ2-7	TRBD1	CASSQDQGGSLGDRDHEQYF	TGTGCCAGCAGCCAAGATCAGGGGGGATCCTTGGGGGACAGGGACCACGAGCAGTACTTC
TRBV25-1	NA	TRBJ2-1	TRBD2	CAGQSGREGPHEQFF	TGTGCCGGACAGAGCGGGCGGGAGGGCCCCCATGAGCAGTTCTTC
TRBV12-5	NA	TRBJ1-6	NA	CASGSTVSSYNSPLHF	TGTGCTAGTGGCTCGACAGTTAGCTCCTATAATTCACCCCTCCACTTT
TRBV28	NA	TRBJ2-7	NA	CASSLGGYEQYF	TGTGCCAGCAGTCTAGGCGGCTACGAGCAGTACTTC
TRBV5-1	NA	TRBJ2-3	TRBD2	CASSLGSGINNPQYF	TGCGCCAGCAGCTTGGGGAGCGGGATAAATAATCCGCAGTATTTT
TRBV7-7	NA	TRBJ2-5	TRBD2	CASSSGLAGSETQYF	TGTGCCAGCAGCTCGGGACTAGCGGGAAGCGAGACCCAGTACTTC
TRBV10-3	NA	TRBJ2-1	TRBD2	CAISDRVGLAGNNEQFF	TGTGCCATCAGTGATAGGGTGGGGCTAGCGGGCAACAATGAGCAGTTCTTC
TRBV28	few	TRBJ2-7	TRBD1	CASMAPGQYPYEQYF	TGTGCCAGCATGGCTCCGGGACAGTACCCCTACGAGCAGTACTTC
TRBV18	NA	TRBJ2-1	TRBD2	CASSVLTSGSRGSYNEQFF	TGTGCCAGCTCAGTACTGACTAGCGGGAGCCGGGGGTCCTACAATGAGCAGTTCTTC
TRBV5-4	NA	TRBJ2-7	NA	CASSLGGGGGSYEQYF	TGTGCCAGCAGCTTAGGGGGTGGCGGGGGCTCCTACGAGCAGTACTTC
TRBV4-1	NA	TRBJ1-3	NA	CASSRAGSSGNTIYF	TGCGCCAGCAGCCGGGCCGGAAGCTCTGGAAACACCATATATTTT
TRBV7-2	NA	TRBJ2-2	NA	CASSPPGQYQLFF	TGTGCCAGCAGCCCTCCAGGACAGTATCAGCTGTTTTTT
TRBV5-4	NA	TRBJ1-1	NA	CASIRGGSRTEAFF	TGTGCCAGCATCAGAGGGGGATCGAGGACTGAAGCTTTCTTT
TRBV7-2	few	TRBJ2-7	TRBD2	CASSWGGGPDYEQYF	TGTGCCAGCAGCTGGGGGGGAGGGCCCGACTACGAGCAGTACTTC
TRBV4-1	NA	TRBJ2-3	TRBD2	CASSQSGLAPDTQYF	TGCGCCAGCAGCCAGTCGGGACTAGCACCGGATACGCAGTATTTT
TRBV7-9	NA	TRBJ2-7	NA	CASSWDTLTEQYF	TGTGCCAGCAGCTGGGACACCCTCACCGAGCAGTACTTC
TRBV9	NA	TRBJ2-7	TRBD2	CASSVAAGEDEQYF	TGTGCCAGCAGCGTAGCAGCGGGAGAAGACGAGCAGTACTTC
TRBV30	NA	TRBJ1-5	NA	CAWNSGDNQPQHF	TGTGCCTGGAACAGCGGAGACAATCAGCCCCAGCATTTT
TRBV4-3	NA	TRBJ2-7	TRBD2	CASSQEFSGRFSYEQYF	TGCGCCAGCAGCCAAGAGTTTAGCGGGAGGTTCTCCTACGAGCAGTACTTC
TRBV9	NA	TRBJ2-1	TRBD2	CASSWRTQRGYNEQFF	TGTGCCAGCAGTTGGAGGACGCAGCGGGGGTACAATGAGCAGTTCTTC
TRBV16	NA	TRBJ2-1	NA	CASGIRGGSYNEQFF	TGTGCCAGCGGAATCCGGGGTGGGAGTTACAATGAGCAGTTCTTC
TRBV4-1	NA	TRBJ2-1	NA	CASSQERRGRSFF	TGCGCCAGCAGCCAAGAAAGGAGAGGGAGATCGTTCTTC
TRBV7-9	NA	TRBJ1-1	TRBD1	CASSYDLGQGASEAFF	TGTGCCAGCAGCTACGATTTGGGACAGGGGGCTTCTGAAGCTTTCTTT
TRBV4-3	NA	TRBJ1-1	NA	CASSQDQRHANTEAFF	TGCGCCAGCAGCCAAGATCAGAGGCATGCGAACACTGAAGCTTTCTTT
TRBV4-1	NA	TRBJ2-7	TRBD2	CASSQVSGRLPYEQYF	TGCGCCAGCAGCCAAGTCTCCGGGAGGCTTCCCTACGAGCAGTACTTC
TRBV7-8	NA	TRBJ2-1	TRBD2	CASSLAMRERYNEQFF	TGTGCCAGCAGCTTAGCGATGCGGGAGCGGTACAATGAGCAGTTCTTC
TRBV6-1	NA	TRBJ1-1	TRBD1	CASSAGTDGNTEAFF	TGTGCCAGCAGTGCCGGGACAGATGGTAACACTGAAGCTTTCTTT